The rows below give T cell receptor beta chains drawn from one sample of a study of long-term antiretroviral therapy in people with HIV. Here immunoSEQ multiplex PCR was the method, and the copy in TCRdb shows in-frame clones only, minus some. The sample records 30,000 to 40,000 clones, 82% being singletons. The material was unsorted PBMCs, obtained 0.3 years after starting antiretroviral therapy. The receptors derive from a man between 18 and 35 years old with HIV. The conserved cysteine and the conserved F or W are not part of the CDR3 here. The order of the fields is CDR3 protein, D gene, J gene, V gene. A D gene is named only where the DNA matches it firmly.

CDR3 protein: ASSLPSGPDTQY
D gene: .
J gene: TRBJ2-3
V gene: TRBV28

CDR3 protein: ASSVHPNTGELF
D gene: .
J gene: TRBJ2-2
V gene: TRBV10-1

CDR3 protein: SVDAGPGQSYEQY
D gene: .
J gene: TRBJ2-7
V gene: TRBV29-1

CDR3 protein: ASRDQGDNGYT
D gene: TRBD1
J gene: TRBJ1-2
V gene: TRBV6-1

CDR3 protein: ASSLTTGRKEKLF
D gene: .
J gene: TRBJ1-4
V gene: TRBV7-9

CDR3 protein: ASSADNWVTNEKLF
D gene: .
J gene: TRBJ1-4
V gene: TRBV18

CDR3 protein: ASSDSAGLAEGPDTQY
D gene: TRBD2
J gene: TRBJ2-3
V gene: TRBV6-4

CDR3 protein: ASSQVQGGYNEQF
D gene: .
J gene: TRBJ2-1
V gene: TRBV4-3

CDR3 protein: ASCRFEYEQY
D gene: .
J gene: TRBJ2-7
V gene: TRBV28

CDR3 protein: ASSPGARETQY
D gene: .
J gene: TRBJ2-5
V gene: TRBV7-3

CDR3 protein: ASSQEGGGQPQH
D gene: .
J gene: TRBJ1-5
V gene: TRBV9

CDR3 protein: ASSPGQGGIRGPAYEQY
D gene: TRBD1
J gene: TRBJ2-7
V gene: TRBV9

CDR3 protein: ATLARQVLGAF
D gene: .
J gene: TRBJ1-1
V gene: TRBV28

CDR3 protein: ASSPGRNQPQH
D gene: .
J gene: TRBJ1-5
V gene: TRBV18

CDR3 protein: ASSASGDTGELF
D gene: TRBD2
J gene: TRBJ2-2
V gene: TRBV6-4

CDR3 protein: ASSLGKQEAF
D gene: .
J gene: TRBJ1-1
V gene: TRBV5-4

CDR3 protein: SVADSHNQPQH
D gene: .
J gene: TRBJ1-5
V gene: TRBV29-1

CDR3 protein: ASSLTGSDGYT
D gene: .
J gene: TRBJ1-2
V gene: TRBV27

CDR3 protein: SSRGSTEAF
D gene: TRBD1
J gene: TRBJ1-1
V gene: TRBV20-1

CDR3 protein: ASTSGLYGYT
D gene: .
J gene: TRBJ1-2
V gene: TRBV19

CDR3 protein: AWSYSGINEQF
D gene: .
J gene: TRBJ2-1
V gene: TRBV30

CDR3 protein: ASSLGRGGSYEQY
D gene: TRBD2
J gene: TRBJ2-7
V gene: TRBV7-2

CDR3 protein: ASRRCRLEAF
D gene: .
J gene: TRBJ1-1
V gene: TRBV10-1

CDR3 protein: ATSRGTDYEQY
D gene: .
J gene: TRBJ2-7
V gene: TRBV15

CDR3 protein: ASNSGLGPFEQY
D gene: .
J gene: TRBJ2-7
V gene: TRBV9

CDR3 protein: ASSSLGGTDTQY
D gene: .
J gene: TRBJ2-3
V gene: TRBV9

CDR3 protein: ASSVAIGRAGDTQY
D gene: TRBD2
J gene: TRBJ2-3
V gene: TRBV9

CDR3 protein: ASSQTGQPNEKLF
D gene: TRBD1
J gene: TRBJ1-4
V gene: TRBV4-1

CDR3 protein: ASKVTEEDYGYT
D gene: .
J gene: TRBJ1-2
V gene: TRBV6-1

CDR3 protein: ASGRGAEAF
D gene: .
J gene: TRBJ1-1
V gene: TRBV25-1

CDR3 protein: ASSQAQASGELF
D gene: .
J gene: TRBJ2-2
V gene: TRBV14

CDR3 protein: SVRGQIQETQY
D gene: TRBD1
J gene: TRBJ2-5
V gene: TRBV29-1

CDR3 protein: ASSPGQDHQPQH
D gene: TRBD1
J gene: TRBJ1-5
V gene: TRBV2

CDR3 protein: ASSVGGRGLDEQY
D gene: .
J gene: TRBJ2-7
V gene: TRBV9

CDR3 protein: ASSLALSTQSGEQY
D gene: .
J gene: TRBJ2-7
V gene: TRBV7-2

CDR3 protein: ANGDSSNYGYT
D gene: .
J gene: TRBJ1-2
V gene: TRBV10-3

CDR3 protein: ASSKDREKGNCTDTQY
D gene: .
J gene: TRBJ2-3
V gene: TRBV21-1

CDR3 protein: ASSLSILDRGGETQY
D gene: TRBD1
J gene: TRBJ2-5
V gene: TRBV27

CDR3 protein: ASSQQAYGWDNEQF
D gene: .
J gene: TRBJ2-1
V gene: TRBV4-3

CDR3 protein: ASSGLAVTYNEQF
D gene: TRBD2
J gene: TRBJ2-1
V gene: TRBV11-2

CDR3 protein: ASSRTQGVDTGELF
D gene: .
J gene: TRBJ2-2
V gene: TRBV9

CDR3 protein: ASSPSGADQPQH
D gene: .
J gene: TRBJ1-5
V gene: TRBV18

CDR3 protein: ASSLARETGFRLNEQF
D gene: TRBD1
J gene: TRBJ2-1
V gene: TRBV5-1

CDR3 protein: ASSSGTGGINEQF
D gene: TRBD1
J gene: TRBJ2-1
V gene: TRBV5-1

CDR3 protein: ASSTSGRGEQF
D gene: TRBD2
J gene: TRBJ2-1
V gene: TRBV9

CDR3 protein: AWNGGFGYT
D gene: .
J gene: TRBJ1-2
V gene: TRBV30

CDR3 protein: ARSASRRGVDTQY
D gene: TRBD2
J gene: TRBJ2-3
V gene: TRBV6-4

CDR3 protein: ASSSKGIGTHSYEQY
D gene: .
J gene: TRBJ2-7
V gene: TRBV5-1

CDR3 protein: ASSQDQEAYNEQF
D gene: .
J gene: TRBJ2-1
V gene: TRBV4-3

CDR3 protein: ASSVEVEGGYTEAF
D gene: TRBD1
J gene: TRBJ1-1
V gene: TRBV9

CDR3 protein: ARSLVGRSNQPQH
D gene: .
J gene: TRBJ1-5
V gene: TRBV5-3

CDR3 protein: ASSEAAGLAAYEQY
D gene: TRBD2
J gene: TRBJ2-7
V gene: TRBV6-1

CDR3 protein: ASSSHRDGYT
D gene: .
J gene: TRBJ1-2
V gene: TRBV11-2